The rows below give T cell receptor beta chains drawn from one sample of a study of CD8 T cells in Susac syndrome. One entry per CDR3 protein, called by TCRdb with MiXCR from the immunoSEQ multiplex PCR reads. The table lists roughly 140,000 distinct CDR3 sequences, about 94% of them singletons. The material sequenced was CD4+ T cells from PBMCs. The receptor source for this set is a human donor with Susac syndrome. Each CDR3 is given without its conserved first and last residue. Fields, in order: V gene, CDR3 length, J gene, D gene, CDR3 protein. The D gene is left open where the match is weak.

v_gene: TRBV18; len: 10; j_gene: TRBJ1-2; d_gene: NA; CDR3aa: ASSPRGDGYT
v_gene: TRBV19; len: 12; j_gene: TRBJ2-1; d_gene: NA; CDR3aa: ASSSGEHYNEQF
v_gene: TRBV11-2; len: 11; j_gene: TRBJ2-3; d_gene: NA; CDR3aa: ASSLEGPGTQY
v_gene: TRBV15; len: 11; j_gene: TRBJ2-5; d_gene: NA; CDR3aa: ATSRDVEETQY
v_gene: TRBV24-1; len: 13; j_gene: TRBJ2-1; d_gene: TRBD2; CDR3aa: ATSDQRGGANEQF
v_gene: TRBV12-5; len: 11; j_gene: TRBJ2-7; d_gene: NA; CDR3aa: ASGLVGGSEQY
v_gene: TRBV5-1; len: 13; j_gene: TRBJ1-1; d_gene: TRBD1; CDR3aa: ASSTQGATNTEAF
v_gene: TRBV10-2; len: 13; j_gene: TRBJ2-5; d_gene: TRBD2; CDR3aa: ASRVAGGNQETQY
v_gene: TRBV3-1; len: 16; j_gene: TRBJ2-4; d_gene: NA; CDR3aa: ASSQDTGILRAKNIQY
v_gene: TRBV3-1; len: 14; j_gene: TRBJ1-2; d_gene: NA; CDR3aa: ASSQVQGTTNYGYT
v_gene: TRBV20-1; len: 10; j_gene: TRBJ1-2; d_gene: NA; CDR3aa: SARWGAGGYT
v_gene: TRBV20-1; len: 14; j_gene: TRBJ2-7; d_gene: TRBD2; CDR3aa: SARFPGLAGSYEQY
v_gene: TRBV11-2; len: 13; j_gene: TRBJ2-2; d_gene: TRBD1; CDR3aa: ASSARDRFPGELF
v_gene: TRBV18; len: 14; j_gene: TRBJ2-7; d_gene: TRBD2; CDR3aa: ASSPNSGGITYEQY
v_gene: TRBV7-2; len: 13; j_gene: TRBJ1-5; d_gene: TRBD1; CDR3aa: ASSSSGQANQPQH
v_gene: TRBV5-6; len: 12; j_gene: TRBJ2-6; d_gene: NA; CDR3aa: ASSFRSGANVLT
v_gene: TRBV4-1; len: 13; j_gene: TRBJ1-1; d_gene: TRBD1; CDR3aa: ASSLRLGQGTEAF
v_gene: TRBV6-2/TRBV6-3; len: 9; j_gene: TRBJ2-1; d_gene: NA; CDR3aa: ASSQTSEQF
v_gene: TRBV7-9; len: 13; j_gene: TRBJ2-1; d_gene: TRBD2; CDR3aa: ASSPLAGVGNEQF
v_gene: TRBV18; len: 10; j_gene: TRBJ2-7; d_gene: NA; CDR3aa: ASSPWTNEQY
v_gene: TRBV28; len: 15; j_gene: TRBJ1-5; d_gene: NA; CDR3aa: ASSLALRGVGNQPQH
v_gene: TRBV14; len: 14; j_gene: TRBJ2-1; d_gene: NA; CDR3aa: ASSRRQGSGWREQF
v_gene: TRBV12-3/TRBV12-4; len: 12; j_gene: TRBJ2-6; d_gene: NA; CDR3aa: ASSDYSGANVLT
v_gene: TRBV29-1; len: 11; j_gene: TRBJ1-1; d_gene: TRBD1; CDR3aa: SGYSEGDRKAF
v_gene: TRBV29-1; len: 13; j_gene: TRBJ2-5; d_gene: TRBD2; CDR3aa: SVSTSGGVQGTQY
v_gene: TRBV5-4; len: 12; j_gene: TRBJ2-1; d_gene: TRBD2; CDR3aa: ASSQRLAGNEQF
v_gene: TRBV29-1; len: 10; j_gene: TRBJ1-2; d_gene: NA; CDR3aa: SVAWGARSYT
v_gene: TRBV29-1; len: 13; j_gene: TRBJ2-1; d_gene: NA; CDR3aa: SVEVRGRYRYEQF
v_gene: TRBV6-5; len: 10; j_gene: TRBJ2-5; d_gene: NA; CDR3aa: ASSYRGETQY
v_gene: TRBV20-1; len: 14; j_gene: TRBJ2-5; d_gene: TRBD2; CDR3aa: SARGGLAGGGETQY
v_gene: TRBV29-1; len: 10; j_gene: TRBJ2-1; d_gene: NA; CDR3aa: SVALEFNEQF
v_gene: TRBV6-5; len: 12; j_gene: TRBJ2-5; d_gene: NA; CDR3aa: ASSYSGVQETQY
v_gene: TRBV12-3/TRBV12-4; len: 10; j_gene: TRBJ2-1; d_gene: NA; CDR3aa: ASRLMDLQQF
v_gene: TRBV16; len: 12; j_gene: TRBJ1-1; d_gene: NA; CDR3aa: ASSQQTGITEAF
v_gene: TRBV4-1; len: 11; j_gene: TRBJ1-2; d_gene: NA; CDR3aa: ASSDPNFRGYT
v_gene: TRBV4-1; len: 15; j_gene: TRBJ2-3; d_gene: NA; CDR3aa: ASSQDLRGKFMDTQY
v_gene: TRBV6-2/TRBV6-3; len: 12; j_gene: TRBJ1-6; d_gene: NA; CDR3aa: ASSYRGDNSPLH
v_gene: TRBV20-1; len: 10; j_gene: TRBJ2-5; d_gene: NA; CDR3aa: SATDQQETQY
v_gene: TRBV7-8; len: 11; j_gene: TRBJ1-2; d_gene: NA; CDR3aa: ASSLGFRWGYT
v_gene: TRBV6-2/TRBV6-3; len: 9; j_gene: TRBJ2-1; d_gene: NA; CDR3aa: ASSVLNEQF
v_gene: TRBV19; len: 13; j_gene: TRBJ1-5; d_gene: NA; CDR3aa: ASSIAHGYSQPQH
v_gene: TRBV11-2; len: 13; j_gene: TRBJ2-6; d_gene: NA; CDR3aa: ASSLVPSSANVLT
v_gene: TRBV7-2; len: 12; j_gene: TRBJ2-7; d_gene: NA; CDR3aa: ASSFKQGNGEQY
v_gene: TRBV9; len: 11; j_gene: TRBJ2-7; d_gene: NA; CDR3aa: ASSGHTGSEQY
v_gene: TRBV29-1; len: 11; j_gene: TRBJ1-2; d_gene: NA; CDR3aa: SVGRRQSYGYT
v_gene: TRBV29-1; len: 12; j_gene: TRBJ2-1; d_gene: TRBD2; CDR3aa: SVPTSGRIYEQF
v_gene: TRBV2; len: 10; j_gene: TRBJ1-2; d_gene: NA; CDR3aa: ASSAAGDGYT
v_gene: TRBV12-3/TRBV12-4; len: 12; j_gene: TRBJ2-1; d_gene: NA; CDR3aa: ASSVQSGSNEQF